The rows below give T cell receptor beta chains drawn from one sample of a study of CD8 T cells in Susac syndrome. TCRdb reprocessed the immunoSEQ multiplex PCR reads with MiXCR, giving one entry per CDR3 protein. This sample yields hundreds of thousands of distinct CDR3 sequences, of which around 93% are seen a single time; roughly 0.072% belongs to the top ten. Sequenced input: CD4+ T cells from PBMCs. Receptors were obtained from a human donor with multiple sclerosis. CDR3s include the opening cysteine and the closing phenylalanine or tryptophan. The D gene is left open where the match is weak. Part of the rows lack a size; the others show once, few, many or a class for expanded clones.

.	TRBD1	TRBJ1-5	TRBV12-3/TRBV12-4	TGTGCCAGCAGTTTGACAGGGGGCGATCAGCCCCAGCATTTT	CASSLTGGDQPQHF
.	.	TRBJ2-7	TRBV6-6	TGTGCCAGCAGCTCGTACAGGTCAAGCTCCTACGAGCAGTACTTC	CASSSYRSSSYEQYF
.	.	TRBJ2-3	TRBV3-1	TGTGCCAGCAGCCGAGTATCCGGAGATACGCAGTATTTT	CASSRVSGDTQYF
.	.	TRBJ2-1	TRBV15	TGTGCCACCAGCAGAGATCTGCGGGAAGAGCAGTTCTTC	CATSRDLREEQFF
.	.	TRBJ2-3	TRBV6-6	TGTGCCAGCAGTTACGTAGATACGCAGTATTTT	CASSYVDTQYF
.	.	TRBJ1-2	TRBV7-2	TGTGCCAGCAGCTTAGGCCCTGACAGGCCGTATGGCTACACCTTC	CASSLGPDRPYGYTF
.	.	TRBJ2-3	TRBV23-1	TGCGCCAGCTCGTTAACTAGCACAGATACGCAGTATTTT	CASSLTSTDTQYF
.	.	TRBJ2-1	TRBV23-1	TGCGCCAGCAGTCAGTACCGGGACAAGGAGGATGTTGGGTGTGACAATGAGCAGTTCTTC	CASSQYRDKEDVGCDNEQFF
.	TRBD1	TRBJ2-6	TRBV15	TGTGCCACGACCTCAACGGGACAGCTAAGCTCTGGGGCCAACGTCCTGACTTTC	CATTSTGQLSSGANVLTF
.	.	TRBJ1-4	TRBV27	TGTGCCAGCAGTCGGCCAGGTGGTAATGAAAAACTGTTTTTT	CASSRPGGNEKLFF
.	TRBD2	TRBJ2-1	TRBV4-1	TGCGCCAGCAGCCAAAATCTTCGACTAGCGGGAGTTGAGCAGTTCTTC	CASSQNLRLAGVEQFF
.	.	TRBJ2-1	TRBV20-1	TGCAGTGCTAGAGATCCGACTCTGAATGAGCAGTTCTTC	CSARDPTLNEQFF
.	TRBD2	TRBJ2-1	TRBV18	TGTGCCAGCTCACCAACGGCAGCGGGAGTACGAGAGCAGTTCTTC	CASSPTAAGVREQFF
.	.	TRBJ2-7	TRBV11-2	TGTGCCAGCAGCTTAGTGGGGTTACGCGAGCAGTACTTC	CASSLVGLREQYF
.	TRBD1	TRBJ2-3	TRBV7-3	TGTGCCAGCAGCTTAACCCGGACAGGAACAGATACGCAGTATTTT	CASSLTRTGTDTQYF
.	.	TRBJ1-1	TRBV5-1	TGCGCCAGCAGCGAAGGCCTGGCCCTCATGAACACTGAAGCTTTCTTT	CASSEGLALMNTEAFF
.	TRBD2	TRBJ2-3	TRBV18	TGTGCCAGCTCACCAGGACTAGCGGACGCAGATACGCAGTATTTT	CASSPGLADADTQYF
.	.	TRBJ2-5	TRBV7-3	TGTGCCAGCAGCTCTTCCGGGGGGCTGGAGACTCAGTACTTC	CASSSSGGLETQYF
.	.	TRBJ1-3	TRBV2	TGTGCCAGCAGGATGGGAGGGAGCTCTGGAAACACCATATATTTT	CASRMGGSSGNTIYF
.	TRBD2	TRBJ2-7	TRBV7-6	TGTGCCAGCAGCTCCGCCAGCGGACTAGCGGATCCCTACGAGCAGTACTTC	CASSSASGLADPYEQYF
.	.	TRBJ1-1	TRBV30	TGTGCCTGGAGTGTGGGCCAGCTTGAAGCTTTCTTT	CAWSVGQLEAFF
.	.	TRBJ2-5	TRBV30	TGTGCCTGGAGTTCGGGCCAGGTGCAAGAGACCCAGTACTTC	CAWSSGQVQETQYF
.	.	TRBJ2-7	TRBV20-1	TGCAGTGCTAGGGGTACAGCCACCTACGAGCAGTACTTC	CSARGTATYEQYF
.	.	TRBJ1-5	TRBV9	TGTGCCAGCAGTGGGGATTGGGGGGATCAGCCCCAGCATTTT	CASSGDWGDQPQHF
.	.	TRBJ2-1	TRBV20-1	TGCAGTGCGGTTACTAGTTTAGGCTACAATGAGCAGTTCTTC	CSAVTSLGYNEQFF
.	.	TRBJ1-2	TRBV30	TGTGCCTGGAGTGTTATAAGGGAAGGAGGCGGCTACACCTTC	CAWSVIREGGGYTF
.	TRBD1	TRBJ1-2	TRBV5-1	TGCGCCAGCAGCTTCGGCTCCCGACAGGGGCCCTATGGCTACACCTTC	CASSFGSRQGPYGYTF
.	TRBD1	TRBJ1-1	TRBV13	TGTGCCAGCAGCTTCACAGGGGGCTTTGGCACTGAAGCTTTCTTT	CASSFTGGFGTEAFF
.	TRBD1	TRBJ2-2	TRBV5-1	TGCGCCAGCAGCGGGACAGTCACCGGGGAGCTGTTTTTT	CASSGTVTGELFF
.	.	TRBJ2-3	TRBV29-1	TGCAGCGTTGATGAAGATACGCAGTATTTT	CSVDEDTQYF
.	.	TRBJ1-1	TRBV11-1	TGTGCCAGCAGTTTCGACGGGGGCACTGAAGCTTTCTTT	CASSFDGGTEAFF
.	.	TRBJ2-1	TRBV9	TGTGCCAGCAGCGTAGCGGTTGGGGGGAGAAGTTACAATGAGCAGTTCTTC	CASSVAVGGRSYNEQFF
.	TRBD2	TRBJ2-5	TRBV9	TGTGCCAGCAGCGTAGACCCGGGAGGTAGTCAAGAGACCCAGTACTTC	CASSVDPGGSQETQYF
.	TRBD1	TRBJ2-3	TRBV19	TGTGCCAGTAACAGACAGGGGACTCCCCGTGATACGCAGTATTTT	CASNRQGTPRDTQYF
.	.	TRBJ1-1	TRBV6-2/TRBV6-3	TGTGCCAGCAGGCAGACCAAAATGAACACTGAAGCTTTCTTT	CASRQTKMNTEAFF
.	.	TRBJ2-3	TRBV20-1	TGCAGTGCTAGGGTGCGGGTCGGGATAGATACGCAGTATTTT	CSARVRVGIDTQYF
.	.	TRBJ2-2	TRBV10-3	TGTGCCATCAGTGAACCGGGGACGAACACCGGGGAGCTGTTTTTT	CAISEPGTNTGELFF
.	TRBD1	TRBJ1-1	TRBV27	TGTGCCAGCAGACTAGGGACAGCGAACACTGAAGCTTTCTTT	CASRLGTANTEAFF
.	.	TRBJ2-3	TRBV3-1	TGTGCCAGCAGCCAACGCGGGCCCGGGTCTACGCAGTATTTT	CASSQRGPGSTQYF
.	.	TRBJ1-2	TRBV20-1	TGCAGTGCTAGAGAGAAGGTTGGGGCCCATGGCTACACCTTC	CSAREKVGAHGYTF
once	TRBD1	TRBJ1-1	TRBV5-1	TGCGCCAGCAGCCCAGGGGGCCTGAACACTGAAGCTTTCTTT	CASSPGGLNTEAFF
.	.	TRBJ1-4	TRBV2	TGTGCCAGCAGTGAACAGGGCACAACTAATGAAAAACTGTTTTTT	CASSEQGTTNEKLFF
.	.	TRBJ2-1	TRBV29-1	TGCAGCGTCAACTCCGTCCGCTACAATGAGCAGTTCTTC	CSVNSVRYNEQFF
.	.	TRBJ2-2	TRBV18	TGTGCCAGCTCACCACTCGGGACCTCAGGCGGGACTGTCACCGGGGAGCTGTTTTTT	CASSPLGTSGGTVTGELFF
.	TRBD2	TRBJ2-3	TRBV19	TGTGCCAGTAGTTCTCCGCGGGAGGGAGATACGCAGTATTTT	CASSSPREGDTQYF
once	.	TRBJ1-5	TRBV19	TGTGCCAGTAGGGACCAGAAGGGGCCTGGTCAGCCCCAGCATTTT	CASRDQKGPGQPQHF
.	TRBD2	TRBJ2-3	TRBV29-1	TGCAGCGCCGTCATAGCGGGAGAGGGGGATACGCAGTATTTT	CSAVIAGEGDTQYF
.	.	TRBJ1-1	TRBV19	TGTGCCAGTACCCGAAGGGGGGGTAACACTGAAGCTTTCTTT	CASTRRGGNTEAFF
.	.	TRBJ1-3	TRBV7-2	TGTGCCAGCAGCTACGGCTTGGTCCGCTCTGGAAACACCATATATTTT	CASSYGLVRSGNTIYF
.	.	TRBJ2-1	TRBV20-1	TGCAGTGCTAGTGGTAGCGCAAGCTCCTACAATGAGCAGTTCTTC	CSASGSASSYNEQFF
.	TRBD1	TRBJ1-1	TRBV30	TGTGCCTGGGGGTCGACAGGGGCGATAACTTTCTTT	CAWGSTGAITFF
.	.	TRBJ1-1	TRBV19	TGTGCCAGTAGAGGGCCACGGGAGACTGAAGCTTTCTTT	CASRGPRETEAFF
.	.	TRBJ2-3	TRBV29-1	TGCAGCGTTGAAGTCGGCCTGGGGGATACGCAGTATTTT	CSVEVGLGDTQYF
.	.	TRBJ1-4	TRBV18	TGTGCCAGCTCACGGGGAAGTGGTGAAAAACTGTTTTTT	CASSRGSGEKLFF
.	.	TRBJ2-2	TRBV20-1	TGCAGTGCCAGGCGCGGGGCCGGGGAGCTGTTTTTT	CSARRGAGELFF
.	.	TRBJ2-1	TRBV5-1	TGCGCCAGCAGCTCGACAGGAGCGGGCAATGAGCAGTTCTTC	CASSSTGAGNEQFF
.	TRBD2	TRBJ2-1	TRBV6-5	TGTGCCAGCAGTTACGCCACGGGAGGGCCGACGAGGAATGAGCAGTTCTTC	CASSYATGGPTRNEQFF
.	.	TRBJ2-1	TRBV3-1	TGTGCCAGCAGCCAAGAATCAGGTTCCTACAATGAGCAGTTCTTC	CASSQESGSYNEQFF
.	TRBD1	TRBJ2-5	TRBV10-3	TGTGCCATCATCCGGGACAGGGGGCGGCAAGAGACCCAGTACTTC	CAIIRDRGRQETQYF
.	.	TRBJ2-3	TRBV29-1	TGCAGCGTTGAAACCAGGCTACCTGGGACAGATACGCAGTATTTT	CSVETRLPGTDTQYF